This T cell receptor beta chain appears in the sequencing data of a study of T cell responses to AZD1222 COVID-19 vaccine. The assay was immunoSEQ multiplex PCR, and TCRdb's table has in-frame clones only and misses some. The data show about 100,000 clones, more than 70% seen once. In germline, CDR1 is MNHEY, CDR2 SMNVEV (reference sequence). This CDR3 is built from 16 residues. V was clipped by 0 bases and J by 6 bases, with 17 bases between them. Points from the study as a whole: Just a handful of AZD1222 recipients tested seropositive at baseline. Spike-specific TCR breadth and depth grew following two AZD1222 doses. The repertoires were collected only after the peak T cell response.

This clone was recorded once. Its antigen is not identified. The source material was peripheral blood, sampled on day 0 of AZD1222 vaccination. V usage is TRBV27 and J usage is TRBJ1-1; tentative D call: TRBD1 (5 bases). The sequence derives from an adult in good health. The CDR3 protein is CASSLSPDSARPEAFF. DNA for the CDR3: TGTGCCAGCAGTTTATCGCCTGACAGTGCTCGCCCTGAAGCTTTCTTT.